This TCR beta chain derives from a study of T cells in Graves' hyperthyroidism and ophthalmopathy. V lost 5 bases to trimming and J lost 2 bases; unmatched junction nucleotides: 12. This CDR3 region has 16 residues. The germline V gene has CDR1 MDHEN and CDR2 SYDVKM. The TCR beta CDR3 regions underwent amplification using RNA transcripts as the source. HTBI primers were used for first-round RT-PCR of the TCR CDR3. TCRdb re-analysed the multiplex PCR reads in MiXCR, keeping a single row per CDR3 protein. The sample lists 360,000 or so distinct CDR3 sequences; about a fifth were seen once. Ten or more counts support this clonotype.

Input material: blood. The TCR sequence derives from a woman under 30 with Graves' hyperthyroidism. The genes are TRBV28 and TRBJ2-7; 7 nucleotides align to TRBD1. The CDR3 here is CASSEEGAVDPYEQYF. In DNA, the CDR3 is TGTGCCAGCAGTGAAGAGGGGGCCGTTGACCCCTACGAGCAGTACTTC.